One sample yielded the 10 T cell receptor beta chains listed below, sequenced in a study of graft-versus-host responses after intestinal transplantation. The data were produced by immunoSEQ multiplex PCR, yet TCRdb's version contains in-frame clones alone and is incomplete. The profile shows around 120,000 clones, 80% to 95% of them singletons. Their cognate antigens are unknown. Here the sequenced sample was unstimulated CD4+ T cells sorted from spleen or lymph node cells, taken before intestinal transplant. These TCRs come from a human donor who received an intestinal transplant.

The rearrangement links TRBV6-5 to TRBJ1-2; a possible D gene is TRBD1 (5 bases). CDR1 is MNHEY, CDR2 SVGAGI, per germline. V lost 0 bases and J lost 14, with 19 bases in between. This CDR3 has 14 residues. The CDR3 sequence is CASSYSSGATSRTF. CDR3 bases: TGTGCCAGCAGTTACTCGTCCGGGGCAACTTCTAGGACCTTC.

The chain recombines TRBV29-1 with TRBJ1-1, with D unclear. The CDR3 is 10 residues long. CDR1 and CDR2 from the germline V gene are SQVTM and ANQGSEA. V gave up 6 bases and J gave up 9 bases, with 11 bases separating them. CDR3 amino acids: CSVRTSKAFF. CDR3 DNA sequence: TGCAGCGTCAGAACGAGCAAAGCTTTCTTT. Full variable domain (outside the CDR3, taken from reference TRBV29-1 and TRBJ1-1): SAVISQKPSRDICQRGTSLTIQCQVDSQVTMMFWYRQQPGQSLTLIATANQGSEATYESGFVIDKFPISRPNLTFSTLTVSNMSPEDSSIYLCSVRTSKAFFGQGTRLTVV.

This sequence joins TRBV10-1 and TRBJ1-3; D uncertain. The germline CDR1 and CDR2 sequences are WNHNN and SYGVQD (reference sequence). V was shortened by 1 base and J by 2 bases, with 6 bases between the two germline ends. CDR3 length equals 14 residues. The CDR3 DNA sequence: TGCGCCAGCAGTGAGTTCCCTCCTGGAAACACCATATATTTT. Amino acids: CASSEFPPGNTIYF.

The chain couples TRBV5-1 to TRBJ2-1; no clear D. Between the trimmed V and J ends, which lost 0 bases and 5 bases, there was a span of 12 bases. Germline CDR1 and CDR2: SGHRS and YFSETQ. The CDR3 totals 15 residues. The CDR3 nucleotides are TGCGCCAGCAGCTTGGCCGTCAGCATCAACAATGAGCAGTTCTTC. Protein sequence: CASSLAVSINNEQFF. The whole variable domain, remainder taken from reference TRBV5-1 and TRBJ2-1, is KAGVTQTPRYLIKTRGQQVTLSCSPISGHRSVSWYQQTPGQGLQFLFEYFSETQRNKGNFPGRFSGRQFSNSRSEMNVSTLELGDSALYLCASSLAVSINNEQFFGPGTRLTVL.

The V and J genes are TRBV2 and TRBJ2-7, with TRBD2 matching over 8 bases. CDR1 is SNHLY and CDR2 is FYNNEI in the germline V gene. CDR3 length equals 15 residues. V lost 6 bases, J lost 2 bases, and 9 bases stayed unmatched. This CDR3 reads CASSHTSLAAYEQYF. The CDR3 bases are TGTGCCAGCAGCCATACATCACTAGCGGCCTACGAGCAGTACTTC.

V gene TRBV6-5 combines with J gene TRBJ2-1, with D uncertain. The CDR3 loop spans 16 amino acids. CDR1 is MNHEY, CDR2 SVGAGI, per germline. Trimming shortened V by 0 bases and J by 9 bases, and 18 bases separated the two germline ends. The CDR3 DNA follows: TGTGCCAGCAGTTACTCAATTTCACTCCATCCCATTGAGCAGTTCTTC. Protein: CASSYSISLHPIEQFF.

The sample holds a few counts of this clone. The chain couples TRBV28 to TRBJ1-3; TRBD1 is a possible D gene (6 bases). V shed 2 bases and J shed 2 bases, with 13 bases lying between them. CDR1 is MDHEN, CDR2 SYDVKM, per germline. The length of the CDR3 is 16 residues. CDR3 in DNA: TGTGCCAGCAGTTTAAGAGGGGGGAAACCTGGAAACACCATATATTTT. The encoded protein is CASSLRGGKPGNTIYF.

This chain joins TRBV18 and TRBJ2-2, with D tentatively TRBD2 (5 bases). The CDR3 sequence is 13 residues long. The germline V and J ends were trimmed by 4 bases and 6 bases, with 9 bases remaining between them. Germline values: CDR1 KGHSH, CDR2 LQKENI. CDR3 in DNA: TGTGCCAGCTCACGGACTGAATCCGGGGAGCTGTTTTTT. Its protein is CASSRTESGELFF.

This rearrangement joins TRBV6-5 to TRBJ2-7, with 10 bases fitting TRBD1. With V trimmed by 2 bases and J by 4 bases, 5 bases remained unmatched. The CDR3 consists of 15 residues. Germline-derived CDR1 and CDR2 are MNHEY and SVGAGI. CDR3 sequence: CASSYRGQGPYEQYF. Here the CDR3 DNA reads TGTGCCAGCAGTTACAGGGGACAGGGGCCTTACGAGCAGTACTTC.

V is TRBV4-1 and J is TRBJ2-6; 7 positions match TRBD1. Germline lookup yields CDR1 MGHRA and CDR2 YSYEKL. The CDR3 loop spans 13 amino acids. V lost 3 bases and J lost 9; bases outside the gene matches: 2. The DNA for the CDR3 is TGCGCCAGCAGCCACGGACAGGACAACGTCCTGACTTTC. The encoded protein is CASSHGQDNVLTF.